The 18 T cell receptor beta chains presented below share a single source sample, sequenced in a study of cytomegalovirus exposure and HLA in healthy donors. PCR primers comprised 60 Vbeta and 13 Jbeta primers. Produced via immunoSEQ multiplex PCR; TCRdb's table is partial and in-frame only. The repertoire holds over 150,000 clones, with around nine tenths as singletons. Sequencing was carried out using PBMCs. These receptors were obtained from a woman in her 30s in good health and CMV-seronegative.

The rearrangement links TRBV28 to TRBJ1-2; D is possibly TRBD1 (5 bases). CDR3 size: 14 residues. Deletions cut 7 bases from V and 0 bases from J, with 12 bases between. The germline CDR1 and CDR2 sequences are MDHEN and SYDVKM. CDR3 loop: CASIFTGSNYGYTF. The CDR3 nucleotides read TGTGCCAGCATCTTCACAGGCTCTAACTATGGCTACACCTTC.

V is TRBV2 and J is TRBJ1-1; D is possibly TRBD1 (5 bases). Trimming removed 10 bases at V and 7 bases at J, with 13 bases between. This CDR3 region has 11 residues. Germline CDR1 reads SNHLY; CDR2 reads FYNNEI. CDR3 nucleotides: TGTGCCACCAATGGGGGGGGTGAAGCTTTCTTT. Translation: CATNGGGEAFF.

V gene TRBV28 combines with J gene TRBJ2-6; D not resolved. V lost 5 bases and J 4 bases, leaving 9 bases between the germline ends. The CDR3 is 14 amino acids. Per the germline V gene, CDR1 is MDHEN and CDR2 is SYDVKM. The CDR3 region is CASSTPPGANVLTF. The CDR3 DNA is TGTGCCAGCAGTACTCCGCCCGGGGCCAACGTCCTGACTTTC.

The CDR3: CASTRSPRGYEQYF. CDR3 nucleotide sequence: TGTGCCAGCACCCGGTCCCCAAGGGGCTACGAGCAGTACTTC. This chain uses TRBV6-5 with TRBJ2-7; tentatively, D is TRBD1 (5 bases). The CDR3 extends over 14 amino acids. Trimming shortened V by 7 bases and J by 3 bases, and 16 bases separated the two germline ends. Looked up from germline, CDR1 is MNHEY and CDR2 is SVGAGI.

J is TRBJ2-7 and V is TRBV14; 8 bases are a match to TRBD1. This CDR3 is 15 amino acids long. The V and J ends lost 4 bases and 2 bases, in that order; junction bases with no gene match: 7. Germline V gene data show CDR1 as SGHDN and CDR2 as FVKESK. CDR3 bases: TGTGCCAGCAGCCCATCCGGGACAGGACCCTACGAGCAGTACTTC. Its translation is CASSPSGTGPYEQYF.

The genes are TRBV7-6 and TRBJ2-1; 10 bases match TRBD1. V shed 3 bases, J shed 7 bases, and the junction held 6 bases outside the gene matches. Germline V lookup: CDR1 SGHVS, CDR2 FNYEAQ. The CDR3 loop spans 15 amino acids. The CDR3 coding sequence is TGTGCCAGCAGCTTGAGGGACAGGGGCTTTAATGAGCAGTTCTTC. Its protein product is CASSLRDRGFNEQFF.

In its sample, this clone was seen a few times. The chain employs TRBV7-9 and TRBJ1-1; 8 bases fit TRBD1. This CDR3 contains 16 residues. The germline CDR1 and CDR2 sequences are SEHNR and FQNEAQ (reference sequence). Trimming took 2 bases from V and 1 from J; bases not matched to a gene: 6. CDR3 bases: TGTGCCAGCAGCTTAAGGGTCGGGACAGGGAACACTGAAGCTTTCTTT. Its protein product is CASSLRVGTGNTEAFF.

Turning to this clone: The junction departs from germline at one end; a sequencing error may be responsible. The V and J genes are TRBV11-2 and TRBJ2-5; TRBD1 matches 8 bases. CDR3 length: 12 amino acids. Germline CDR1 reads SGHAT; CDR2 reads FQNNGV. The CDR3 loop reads CASRTGQGTQYF. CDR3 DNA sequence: TGTGCCAGTCGGACAGGGCAAGGGACCCAGTACTTC.

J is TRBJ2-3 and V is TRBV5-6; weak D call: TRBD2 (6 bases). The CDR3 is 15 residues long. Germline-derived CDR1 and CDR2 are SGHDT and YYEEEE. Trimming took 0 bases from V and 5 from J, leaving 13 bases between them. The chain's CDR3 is CASSLVGGIEDTQYF. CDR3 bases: TGTGCCAGCAGCTTGGTGGGAGGAATAGAAGATACGCAGTATTTT. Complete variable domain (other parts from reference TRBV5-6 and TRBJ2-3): DAGVTQSPTHLIKTRGQQVTLRCSPKSGHDTVSWYQQALGQGPQFIFQYYEEEERQRGNFPDRFSGHQFPNYSSELNVNALLLGDSALYLCASSLVGGIEDTQYFGPGTRLTVL.

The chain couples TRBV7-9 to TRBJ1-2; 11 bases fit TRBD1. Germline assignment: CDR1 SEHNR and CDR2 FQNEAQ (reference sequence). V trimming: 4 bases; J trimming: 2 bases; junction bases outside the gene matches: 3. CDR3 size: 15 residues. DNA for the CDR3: TGTGCCAGCAGCTGGGGGGACAGGGGGAACTATGGCTACACCTTC. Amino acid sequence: CASSWGDRGNYGYTF.

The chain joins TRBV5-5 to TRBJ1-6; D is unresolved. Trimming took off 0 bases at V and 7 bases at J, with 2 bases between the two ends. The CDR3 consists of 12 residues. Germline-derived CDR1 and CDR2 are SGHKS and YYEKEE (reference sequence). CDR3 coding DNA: TGTGCCAGCAGCTTGGTAAATTCACCCCTCCACTTT. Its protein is CASSLVNSPLHF.

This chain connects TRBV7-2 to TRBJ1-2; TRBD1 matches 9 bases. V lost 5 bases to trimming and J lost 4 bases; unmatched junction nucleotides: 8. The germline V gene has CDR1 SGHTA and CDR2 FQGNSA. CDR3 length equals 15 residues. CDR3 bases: TGTGCCAGCAGCCCGGACAGGGGAGTACGCTATGGCTACACCTTC. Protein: CASSPDRGVRYGYTF.

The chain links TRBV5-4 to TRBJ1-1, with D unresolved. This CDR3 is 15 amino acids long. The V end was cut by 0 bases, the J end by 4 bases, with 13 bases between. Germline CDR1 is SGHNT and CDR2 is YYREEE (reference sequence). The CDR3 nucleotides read TGTGCCAGCAGCTTGGGAGGAGGGATGGGCACTGAAGCTTTCTTT. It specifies CASSLGGGMGTEAFF.

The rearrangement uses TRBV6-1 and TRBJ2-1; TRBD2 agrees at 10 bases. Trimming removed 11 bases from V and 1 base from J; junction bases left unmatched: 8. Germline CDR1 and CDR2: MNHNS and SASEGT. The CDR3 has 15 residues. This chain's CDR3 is CAGQRGGLSYNEQFF. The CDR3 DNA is TGTGCCGGTCAGCGGGGGGGCCTGTCCTACAATGAGCAGTTCTTC.

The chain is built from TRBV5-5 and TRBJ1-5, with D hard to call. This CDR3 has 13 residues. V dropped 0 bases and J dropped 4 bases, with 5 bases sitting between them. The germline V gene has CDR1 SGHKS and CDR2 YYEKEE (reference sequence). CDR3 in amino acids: CASSLGENQPQHF. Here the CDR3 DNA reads TGTGCCAGCAGCTTGGGGGAGAATCAGCCCCAGCATTTT.

The CDR3 is CASRWGGSGNQPQHF. The CDR3 DNA sequence: TGTGCCAGCAGATGGGGGGGGAGCGGCAATCAGCCCCAGCATTTT. V gene TRBV2 combines with J gene TRBJ1-5, with D tentatively TRBD1 (5 bases). The CDR3 is made up of 15 amino acids. The germline gives CDR1 SNHLY, CDR2 FYNNEI. Deletions cut 6 bases from V and 2 bases from J, with 14 bases between.

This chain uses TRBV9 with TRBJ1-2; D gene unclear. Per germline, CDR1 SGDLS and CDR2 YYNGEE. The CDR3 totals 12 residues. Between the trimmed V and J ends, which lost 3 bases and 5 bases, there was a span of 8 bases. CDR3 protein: CASSEQSYGYTF. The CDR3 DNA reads TGTGCCAGCAGCGAACAGTCATATGGCTACACCTTC.

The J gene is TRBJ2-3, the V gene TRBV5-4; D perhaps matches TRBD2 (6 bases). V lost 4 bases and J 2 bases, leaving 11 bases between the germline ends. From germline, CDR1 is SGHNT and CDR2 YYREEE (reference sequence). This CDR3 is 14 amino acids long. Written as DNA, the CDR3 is TGTGCCAGCAGCGTCGGCGGGACCACAGATACGCAGTATTTT. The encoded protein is CASSVGGTTDTQYF.